This TCR beta chain was recorded in a study of blood T cell repertoires in COVID-19. Overall study context: The United States, Italy and Spain supplied acute and convalescent COVID-19 samples. PBMCs, B-cell-depleted T cells, or T cells were the source of the cDNA or gDNA that made up the material.

With 6 bases clipped from V and 4 bases from J, the junction kept 6 bases outside the gene matches. The CDR3 consists of 14 residues. Germline CDR1 is KGHSH and CDR2 is LQKENI. Assay used: immunoSEQ multiplex PCR; TCRdb lists only in-frame clones, some missing. Of 55,000 to 80,000 clones in the sample, approximately 80% were seen once. The specimen sequenced was peripheral blood. This receptor was identified in a woman in her seventies with acute or convalescent COVID-19. The chain employs TRBV18 and TRBJ2-1; 7 bases are a match to TRBD2. CDR3 DNA sequence: TGTGCCAGCTCTAAGGAGCGGGATTACAATGAGCAGTTCTTC. It translates to CASSKERDYNEQFF.